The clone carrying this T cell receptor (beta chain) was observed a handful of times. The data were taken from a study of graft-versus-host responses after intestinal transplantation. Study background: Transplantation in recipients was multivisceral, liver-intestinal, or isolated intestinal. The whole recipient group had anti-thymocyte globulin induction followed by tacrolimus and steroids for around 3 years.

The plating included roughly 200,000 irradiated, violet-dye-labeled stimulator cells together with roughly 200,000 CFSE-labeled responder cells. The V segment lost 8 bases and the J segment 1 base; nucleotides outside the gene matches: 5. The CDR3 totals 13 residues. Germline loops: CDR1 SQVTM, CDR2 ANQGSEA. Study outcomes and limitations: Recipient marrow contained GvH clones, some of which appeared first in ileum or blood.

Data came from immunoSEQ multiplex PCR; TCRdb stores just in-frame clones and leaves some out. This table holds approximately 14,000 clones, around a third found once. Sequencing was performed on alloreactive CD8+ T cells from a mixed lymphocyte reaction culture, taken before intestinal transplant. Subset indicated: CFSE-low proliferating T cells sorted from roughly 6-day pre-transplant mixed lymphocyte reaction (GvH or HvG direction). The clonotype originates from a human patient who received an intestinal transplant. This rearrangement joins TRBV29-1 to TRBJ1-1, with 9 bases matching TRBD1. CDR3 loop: CSFMDRGNTEAFF. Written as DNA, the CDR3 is TGCAGCTTCATGGACAGGGGGAACACTGAAGCTTTCTTT.